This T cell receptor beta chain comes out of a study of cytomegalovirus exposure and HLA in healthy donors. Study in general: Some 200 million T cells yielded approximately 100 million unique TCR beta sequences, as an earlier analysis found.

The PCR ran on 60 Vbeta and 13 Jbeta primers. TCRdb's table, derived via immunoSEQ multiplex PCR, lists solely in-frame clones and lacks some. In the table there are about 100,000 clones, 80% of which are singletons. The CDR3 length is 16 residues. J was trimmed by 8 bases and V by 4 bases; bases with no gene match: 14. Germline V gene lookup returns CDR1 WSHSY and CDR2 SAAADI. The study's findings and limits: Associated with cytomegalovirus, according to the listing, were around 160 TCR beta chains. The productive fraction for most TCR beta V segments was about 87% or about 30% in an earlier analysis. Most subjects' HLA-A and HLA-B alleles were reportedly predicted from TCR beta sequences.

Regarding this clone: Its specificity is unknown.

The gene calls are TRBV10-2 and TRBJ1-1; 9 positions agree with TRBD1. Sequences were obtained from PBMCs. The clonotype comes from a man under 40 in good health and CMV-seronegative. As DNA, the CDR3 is TGCGCCAGCAGTGCCGGGACAGGGAGGGGTATAATGGAAGCTTTCTTT. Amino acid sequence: CASSAGTGRGIMEAFF.